The 28 T cell receptor beta chains below all came from one sample that was sequenced in a study of blood T cell repertoires in COVID-19. This table comes from immunoSEQ multiplex PCR, and its TCRdb copy is limited to in-frame clones, with some not included. The data contain about 260,000 clones, less than 90% of them seen just once; the ten biggest clones take up roughly 4%. The sequenced material came from peripheral blood. These receptors were obtained from a man in his sixties who had recovered from COVID-19.

The rearrangement uses TRBV7-6 and TRBJ1-4, with D perhaps TRBD1 (6 bases). The CDR3 sequence is 15 residues long. Germline-derived CDR1 and CDR2 are SGHVS and FNYEAQ. The germline V and J ends were trimmed by 0 bases and 7 bases, with 12 bases remaining between them. The CDR3 DNA reads TGTGCCAGCAGCTTAGCAGGGGGGGCTGGTGAAAAACTGTTTTTT. This translates into CASSLAGGAGEKLFF.

The CDR3 region is CASSVLAGSSYNEQFF. The CDR3 region has the DNA TGTGCCAGCAGCGTCTTAGCGGGGAGCTCCTACAATGAGCAGTTCTTC. The chain is built from TRBV9 and TRBJ2-1; 8 bases agree with TRBD2. CDR3 length: 16 amino acids. After removal of 2 bases from V and 0 bases from J, the junction contained 4 bases not matched to a gene. The germline V gene has CDR1 SGDLS and CDR2 YYNGEE.

This chain uses TRBV30 with TRBJ1-5, with 7 bases lining up with TRBD1. The CDR3 spans 16 residues. The V gene's germline CDR1 is GTSNPN and CDR2 SVGIG (reference sequence). V lost 1 base to trimming and J lost 2 bases; unmatched junction nucleotides: 8. In DNA, the CDR3 is TGTGCCTGGAGTGCAGTAGGGGGCTCGGGCAATCAGCCCCAGCATTTT. Encoded protein: CAWSAVGGSGNQPQHF.

The V gene is TRBV10-3, the J gene TRBJ2-7; 8 bases map to TRBD2. The CDR3 runs to 15 residues. CDR1 is ENHRY, CDR2 SYGVKD, per germline. Trimming removed 4 bases from V and 3 bases from J; junction bases left unmatched: 8. Here the CDR3 reads CAISGGGGSIYEQYF. The CDR3 nucleotides read TGTGCCATCAGTGGTGGCGGGGGGAGTATCTACGAGCAGTACTTC.

The chain uses TRBV5-1 and TRBJ2-3, with D maybe TRBD2 (7 bases). Trimming removed 6 bases at V and 1 base at J, with 15 bases between. CDR3 length: 15 amino acids. Germline V gene data show CDR1 as SGHRS and CDR2 as YFSETQ. CDR3 coding DNA: TGCGCCAGCACTAGGGGGGGACCCGGCACAGATACGCAGTATTTT. This translates into CASTRGGPGTDTQYF.

J is TRBJ2-1 and V is TRBV7-2, with TRBD1 matching over 11 bases. Germline CDR1 is SGHTA and CDR2 is FQGNSA. The CDR3 runs to 16 residues. Trimming at V came to 3 bases and at J to 6 bases, leaving 7 bases not matched to a gene. The CDR3 spells CASSFYAGTGGNEQFF. CDR3 DNA sequence: TGTGCCAGCAGCTTTTACGCCGGGACAGGGGGCAATGAGCAGTTCTTC.

This chain links TRBV6-2 or TRBV6-3 with TRBJ1-4; D might be TRBD1 (5 bases). CDR1 MNHEY and CDR2 SVGEGT come from the germline V gene. The CDR3 runs to 15 residues. V dropped 6 bases and J dropped 6 bases, with 17 bases sitting between them. The DNA of the CDR3 is TGTGCCAGCAGCGACGCAGGGAGGGGATATGAAAAACTGTTTTTT. It yields the protein CASSDAGRGYEKLFF.

The rearrangement joins TRBV25-1 to TRBJ2-5; TRBD2 is a possible D gene (5 bases). CDR3 length: 14 residues. V was shortened by 3 bases and J by 6 bases, with 14 bases between the two germline ends. The V gene's germline CDR1 is MGHDK and CDR2 SYGVNS. In nucleotides, the CDR3 is TGTGCCAGCAGTGACCCGGGATTAGGGCAGACCCAGTACTTC. Its protein product is CASSDPGLGQTQYF.

The chain carries TRBV5-1 and TRBJ2-7; D unresolved. The CDR3 spans 13 residues. Between the trimmed V and J ends, which lost 3 bases and 0 bases, there was a span of 7 bases. The germline CDR1 and CDR2 sequences are SGHRS and YFSETQ. The CDR3 region has the DNA TGCGCCAGCAGCTCCGGTAGCTCCTACGAGCAGTACTTC. Translation: CASSSGSSYEQYF.

The rearrangement uses TRBV13 and TRBJ2-3; TRBD1 aligns across 7 bases. With V trimmed by 4 bases and J by 5 bases, 9 bases remained unmatched. CDR1 and CDR2 from the germline V gene are PRHDT and FYEKMQ (reference sequence). The CDR3 loop spans 15 amino acids. The CDR3 sequence is CASSSTGVGRDTQYF. CDR3 coding DNA: TGTGCCAGCAGCTCAACAGGGGTGGGCAGAGATACGCAGTATTTT.

Only one count was recorded for this clone. Here the CDR3 reads CASSRVGGRVGSLYGYTF. CDR3 sequence (DNA): TGTGCCAGCAGCCGAGTAGGCGGCAGGGTGGGATCCCTCTATGGCTACACCTTC. This chain connects TRBV7-8 to TRBJ1-2; tentative D call: TRBD1 (5 bases). The CDR3 is 18 amino acids. Germline CDR1 reads SGHVS; CDR2 reads FQNEAQ. V gave up 5 bases and J gave up 4 bases, with 26 bases separating them.

The chain is built from TRBV6-5 and TRBJ2-3, with 10 bases aligning to TRBD1. Per germline, CDR1 MNHEY and CDR2 SVGAGI. The CDR3 totals 13 residues. V shed 6 bases, J shed 9 bases, and the junction held 6 bases outside the gene matches. CDR3 in amino acids: CASRRTGGATQYF. CDR3 DNA: TGTGCCAGCAGGAGGACAGGGGGAGCCACGCAGTATTTT.

There are a few counts of this clone. The chain carries TRBV5-1 and TRBJ2-5; the D gene is possibly TRBD1 (6 bases). The CDR3 contains 14 residues. V was cut by 4 bases and J by 4 bases, with 14 bases left in between. The germline CDR1 and CDR2 sequences are SGHRS and YFSETQ. The CDR3 loop reads CASSRIGTPETQYF. The DNA for the CDR3 is TGCGCCAGCAGCCGGATCGGGACACCAGAGACCCAGTACTTC.

This clone was observed a single time. The rearrangement links TRBV3-1 (or the pseudogene TRBV3-2) to TRBJ2-3; the match to TRBD1 covers 7 bases. The ends lost 4 bases at V and 1 base at J; junction bases unmatched: 2. In germline, CDR1 is LGHDT, CDR2 YNNKEL (reference sequence). The CDR3 loop spans 14 amino acids. The CDR3: CASSLDRGTDTQYF. As DNA, the CDR3 is TGTGCCAGCAGCCTTGACAGGGGCACAGATACGCAGTATTTT.

This clone occurred once. This chain connects TRBV7-9 to TRBJ1-4; 7 positions match TRBD1. The germline gives CDR1 SEHNR, CDR2 FQNEAQ (reference sequence). CDR3 length: 13 residues. J gave up 5 bases and V 5 bases, and 2 bases lay outside the gene matches. The CDR3 coding sequence is TGTGCCAGCAGCCGGGGACAGAATGAAAAACTGTTTTTT. It specifies CASSRGQNEKLFF. The full variable domain, completed using reference TRBV7-9 and TRBJ1-4, is DTGVSQNPRHKITKRGQNVTFRCDPISEHNRLYWYRQTLGQGPEFLTYFQNEAQLEKSRLLSDRFSAERPKGSFSTLEIQRTEQGDSAMYLCASSRGQNEKLFFGSGTQLSVL.

The chain is built from TRBV4-2 and TRBJ1-6; D unresolved. The CDR3 has 13 amino acids. The V end lost 2 bases, the J end lost 13 bases, and 12 bases lay between the germline ends. Germline V gene sequence: CDR1 LGHNA, CDR2 YNFKEQ. In nucleotides, the CDR3 is TGTGCCAGCAGCCAATACCCCTCAGATCCCCTCCACTTT. Translating it yields CASSQYPSDPLHF.

This chain links TRBV11-2 with TRBJ1-6, with TRBD1 matching 9 bases. The CDR3 runs 15 residues. Germline loops: CDR1 SGHAT, CDR2 FQNNGV. V was clipped by 1 base and J by 10 bases; unmatched bases: 5. The CDR3 spells CASSLVGTGLSPLHF. The CDR3 region has the DNA TGTGCCAGCAGCTTAGTGGGGACAGGGTTATCACCCCTCCACTTT.

V and J are TRBV2 and TRBJ2-2; tentative D call: TRBD2 (5 bases). This CDR3 contains 14 residues. V gave up 0 bases and J gave up 8 bases, with 10 bases separating them. Germline CDR1 SNHLY, CDR2 FYNNEI. Here the CDR3 DNA reads TGTGCCAGCAGTGAAGCGCGGGCCTTGGGGGAGCTGTTTTTT. As protein: CASSEARALGELFF.

The chain employs TRBV9 and TRBJ1-1; 7 bases align to TRBD1. This CDR3 is 13 amino acids long. V was clipped by 0 bases and J by 11 bases; unmatched bases: 7. Germline CDR1 reads SGDLS; CDR2 reads YYNGEE. The CDR3: CASSVGSGGSAFF. In DNA form, the CDR3 reads TGTGCCAGCAGCGTAGGATCAGGGGGGAGCGCTTTCTTT.

This rearrangement joins TRBV3-1 (or the pseudogene TRBV3-2) to TRBJ1-2, with D maybe TRBD1 (6 bases). Trimming pared 5 bases from V and 0 bases from J, leaving 10 bases between. Germline V gives CDR1 LGHDT, CDR2 YNNKEL (reference sequence). The CDR3 consists of 14 residues. In DNA, the CDR3 is TGTGCCAGCAGCGCACAGGGAGCTAACTATGGCTACACCTTC. It translates to CASSAQGANYGYTF.

The chain has TRBV3-1 (or the pseudogene TRBV3-2) and TRBJ2-1; TRBD2 matches 7 bases. Losses at the gene ends were 3 bases for V and 10 bases for J; bases not matched to a gene: 9. Germline CDR1 LGHDT, CDR2 YNNKEL (reference sequence). This CDR3 has 14 residues. The CDR3 is CASSQGRGRGEQFF. The CDR3 DNA reads TGTGCCAGCAGCCAGGGGAGGGGCAGAGGAGAGCAGTTCTTC.

The gene calls are TRBV12-3 or TRBV12-4 and TRBJ2-3, with D perhaps TRBD2 (5 bases). The ends were cut back, 7 bases at V and 1 base at J, with 6 bases in the middle. The CDR3 loop spans 12 amino acids. The CDR3 spells CASKGGTDTQYF. The CDR3 region has the DNA TGTGCCAGCAAGGGAGGCACAGATACGCAGTATTTT.

The chain couples TRBV18 to TRBJ2-7; no firm D call. The V gene's germline CDR1 is KGHSH and CDR2 LQKENI. The CDR3 extends over 13 amino acids. With 3 bases removed from V and 3 bases from J, the gap between germline ends came to 9 bases. In nucleotides, the CDR3 is TGTGCCAGCTCACCCGCGGTTATCTACGAGCAGTACTTC. Translated, it gives CASSPAVIYEQYF.

V and J are TRBV7-9 and TRBJ2-1; D may be TRBD2 (6 bases). The CDR3 consists of 16 residues. The germline V gene encodes CDR1 SEHNR and CDR2 FQNEAQ (reference sequence). V shed 2 bases and J shed 6 bases, with 17 bases lying between them. CDR3 sequence reads: CASSLYGGGLFNEQFF. For the CDR3, the DNA is TGTGCCAGCAGCTTATACGGGGGAGGTCTTTTCAATGAGCAGTTCTTC.

The gene calls are TRBV5-1 and TRBJ1-1; the D gene is possibly TRBD1 (5 bases). In germline, CDR1 is SGHRS, CDR2 YFSETQ. The CDR3 covers 14 residues. V lost 1 base and J 7 bases, leaving 14 bases between the germline ends. The CDR3 protein is CASSLNGATSEAFF. The CDR3 DNA sequence: TGCGCCAGCAGCTTGAATGGGGCTACGAGTGAAGCTTTCTTT.

This rearrangement joins TRBV30 to TRBJ2-2; 9 bases are a match to TRBD1. The J segment lost 5 bases and the V segment lost 3 bases, leaving 4 bases of the junction unmatched. This CDR3 is 14 amino acids long. Germline V lookup: CDR1 GTSNPN, CDR2 SVGIG (reference sequence). The CDR3 DNA reads TGTGCCTGGAGCAGGACAGGGGTAACCGGGGAGCTGTTTTTT. Its translation is CAWSRTGVTGELFF. Looking up the rest from reference TRBV30 and TRBJ2-2 gives the full variable domain: SQTIHQWPATLVQPVGSPLSLECTVEGTSNPNLYWYRQAAGRGLQLLFYSVGIGQISSEVPQNLSASRPQDRQFILSSKKLLLSDSGFYLCAWSRTGVTGELFFGEGSRLTVL.

The chain uses TRBV19 and TRBJ2-4, with 8 bases identical to TRBD2. The germline V gene has CDR1 LNHDA and CDR2 SQIVND (reference sequence). The CDR3 covers 16 residues. V was clipped by 3 bases and J by 1 base; unmatched bases: 5. CDR3 nucleotide sequence: TGTGCCAGTAGTATTCCCGGGGGGGCCGCCAAAAACATTCAGTACTTC. It translates to CASSIPGGAAKNIQYF.

The V and J genes are TRBV27 and TRBJ1-1; 7 nucleotides agree with TRBD1. Germline V gene data show CDR1 as MNHEY and CDR2 as SMNVEV (reference sequence). This CDR3 comprises 13 residues. V shed 6 bases, J shed 5 bases, and the junction held 6 bases outside the gene matches. CDR3 in amino acids: CASSRTGVTEAFF. The CDR3 region has the DNA TGTGCCAGCAGCCGTACAGGGGTGACTGAAGCTTTCTTT.